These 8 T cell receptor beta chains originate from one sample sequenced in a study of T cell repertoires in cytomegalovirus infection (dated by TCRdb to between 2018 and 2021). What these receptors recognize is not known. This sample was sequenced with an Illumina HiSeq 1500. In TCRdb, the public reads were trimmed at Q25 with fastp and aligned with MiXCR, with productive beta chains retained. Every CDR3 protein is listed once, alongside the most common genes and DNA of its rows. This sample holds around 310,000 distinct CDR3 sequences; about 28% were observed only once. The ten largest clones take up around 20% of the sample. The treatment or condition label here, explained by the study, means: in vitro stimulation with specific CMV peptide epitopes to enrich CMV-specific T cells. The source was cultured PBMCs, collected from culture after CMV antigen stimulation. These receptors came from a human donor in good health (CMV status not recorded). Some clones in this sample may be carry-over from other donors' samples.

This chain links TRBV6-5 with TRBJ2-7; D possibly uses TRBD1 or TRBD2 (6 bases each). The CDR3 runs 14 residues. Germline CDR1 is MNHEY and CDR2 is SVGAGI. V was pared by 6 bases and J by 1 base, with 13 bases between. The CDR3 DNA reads TGTGCCAGCAGGAGGGGGGCACCTTCCTACGAGCAGTACTTC. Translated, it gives CASRRGAPSYEQYF.

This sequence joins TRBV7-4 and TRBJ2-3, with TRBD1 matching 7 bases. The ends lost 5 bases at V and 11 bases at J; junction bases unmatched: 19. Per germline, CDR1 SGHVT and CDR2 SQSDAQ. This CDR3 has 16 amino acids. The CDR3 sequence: CASSPKDRAVSWRQYF. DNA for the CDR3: TGTGCCAGCAGCCCAAAAGACAGGGCGGTTTCATGGAGGCAGTATTTT.

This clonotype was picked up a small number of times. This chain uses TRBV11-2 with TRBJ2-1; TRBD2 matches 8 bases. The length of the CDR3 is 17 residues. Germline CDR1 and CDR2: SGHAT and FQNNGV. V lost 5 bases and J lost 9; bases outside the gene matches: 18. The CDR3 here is CASSLALRAGGSGEQFF. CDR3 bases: TGTGCCAGCAGCCTAGCCCTAAGGGCGGGAGGATCCGGTGAGCAGTTCTTC. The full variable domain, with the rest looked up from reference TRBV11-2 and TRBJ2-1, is EAGVAQSPRYKIIEKRQSVAFWCNPISGHATLYWYQQILGQGPKLLIQFQNNGVVDDSQLPKDRFSAERLKGVDSTLKIQPAKLEDSAVYLCASSLALRAGGSGEQFFGPGTRLTVL.

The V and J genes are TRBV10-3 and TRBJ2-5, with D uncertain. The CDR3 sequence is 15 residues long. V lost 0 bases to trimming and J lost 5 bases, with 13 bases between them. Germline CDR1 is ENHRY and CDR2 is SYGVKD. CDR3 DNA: TGTGCCATCAGTGAGTCCCCCCTGGGTCGGGAGACCCAGTACTTC. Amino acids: CAISESPLGRETQYF.

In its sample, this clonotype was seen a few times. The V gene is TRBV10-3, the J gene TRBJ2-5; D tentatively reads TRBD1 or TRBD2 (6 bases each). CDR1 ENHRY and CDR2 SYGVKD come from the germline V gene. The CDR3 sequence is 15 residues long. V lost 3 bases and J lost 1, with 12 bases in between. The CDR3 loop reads CAISDKGGRQETQYF. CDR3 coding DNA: TGTGCCATCAGTGATAAGGGGGGCCGCCAAGAGACCCAGTACTTC.

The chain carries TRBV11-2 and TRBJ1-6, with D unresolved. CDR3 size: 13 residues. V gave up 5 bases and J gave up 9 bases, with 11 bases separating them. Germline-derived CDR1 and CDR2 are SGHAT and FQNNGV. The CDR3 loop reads CASSQLTVSPLHF. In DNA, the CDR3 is TGTGCCAGCAGCCAACTCACCGTTTCACCCCTCCACTTT.

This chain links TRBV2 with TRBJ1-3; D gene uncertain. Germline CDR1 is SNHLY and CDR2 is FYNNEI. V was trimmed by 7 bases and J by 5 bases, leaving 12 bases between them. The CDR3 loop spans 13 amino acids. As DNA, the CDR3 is TGTGCCAGCAACGGCCAAGGGAGAAACACCATATATTTT. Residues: CASNGQGRNTIYF.

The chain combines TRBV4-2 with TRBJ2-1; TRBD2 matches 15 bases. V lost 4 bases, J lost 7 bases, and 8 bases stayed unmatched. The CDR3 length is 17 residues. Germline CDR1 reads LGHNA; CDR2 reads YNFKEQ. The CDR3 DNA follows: TGTGCCAGCAGCCCGGGGACTAGCGGGAGGCATATAAATGAGCAGTTCTTC. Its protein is CASSPGTSGRHINEQFF.